This T cell receptor (beta chain) originates from a study of CD8 T cells in Susac syndrome. An input of 0.5 to 1 ug of RNA was subjected to reverse transcription using random hexamers. TCRdb redid the calling of the immunoSEQ multiplex PCR reads with MiXCR, one entry per CDR3 protein. The sample carries 250,000 to 300,000 distinct CDR3 sequences, approximately 84% recorded once. The CDR3 contains 15 residues. The V gene's germline CDR1 is MGHRA and CDR2 YSYEKL. Trimming removed 1 base at V and 0 bases at J, with 10 bases between. The sequence came from a human donor with multiple sclerosis. The sample consisted of CD8+ T cells from PBMCs. The rearrangement joins TRBV4-1 to TRBJ2-7, with a possible D match to TRBD1 (6 bases). As DNA, the CDR3 is TGCGCCAGCAGCCAAGCCACAGGGCCCTCCTACGAGCAGTACTTC. Its translation is CASSQATGPSYEQYF.